Listed below are T cell receptor beta chains from one sample, sequenced in a study of T cells in Graves' hyperthyroidism and ophthalmopathy. Each CDR3 protein is one row after TCRdb ran MiXCR on the multiplex PCR reads. This table has roughly 740,000 distinct CDR3 sequences, about a sixth appearing once. Sequenced material: blood. These receptors all come from a man younger than 35 with Graves' hyperthyroidism. The CDR3 runs from the conserved cysteine through the conserved F or W. The D gene is left open where the match is weak. Only part of the rows carry a size: once, few, many, or a class if the clone is expanded.

clone size,V gene,D gene,J gene,CDR3 protein,CDR3 DNA
many,TRBV2,NA,TRBJ2-1,CASSGTSYNEQFF,TGTGCCAGCAGTGGTACTAGCTACAATGAGCAGTTCTTC
many,TRBV12-5,TRBD1,TRBJ2-3,CASGPRSGTGTDTQYF,TGTGCTAGTGGTCCACGCTCCGGGACAGGCACAGATACGCAGTATTTT
NA,TRBV7-3,TRBD2,TRBJ2-2,CASSLTPQSLGLATGELFF,TGTGCCAGCAGCTTAACCCCACAGTCCCTGGGACTAGCAACCGGGGAGCTGTTTTTT
many,TRBV7-3,NA,TRBJ1-1,CASSSFHRESTEAFF,TGTGCCAGCAGCTCATTCCACAGGGAGAGCACTGAAGCTTTCTTT
NA,TRBV3-1,NA,TRBJ2-5,CASSQVGWGAPLASRQETQYF,TGTGCCAGCAGCCAAGTAGGTTGGGGGGCTCCCCTTGCGTCTCGCCAAGAGACCCAGTACTTC
many,TRBV7-3,TRBD1,TRBJ2-7,CASSVPRAGGREQYF,TGTGCCAGCAGCGTGCCACGGGCAGGGGGTCGGGAGCAGTACTTC
few,TRBV27,NA,TRBJ2-7,CASSLTERGEQYF,TGTGCCAGCAGTTTAACAGAAAGAGGGGAGCAGTACTTC
few,TRBV7-2,NA,TRBJ2-2,CASSLVRGFSTGELFF,TGTGCCAGCAGCTTAGTACGGGGGTTTAGCACCGGGGAGCTGTTTTTT
NA,TRBV18,NA,TRBJ2-7,CASSARGGMGSYEQYF,TGTGCCAGCTCAGCAAGGGGCGGGATGGGCTCCTACGAGCAGTACTTC
once,TRBV6-2/TRBV6-3,TRBD1,TRBJ2-3,CASSAGQGITQYF,TGTGCCAGCAGTGCTGGACAGGGGATTACGCAGTATTTT
many,TRBV11-2,NA,TRBJ1-1,CASLLRPGLATEAFF,TGTGCCAGCTTACTACGACCAGGGCTGGCCACTGAAGCTTTCTTT
few,TRBV15,NA,TRBJ1-2,CATRIGKGSNYGYTF,TGTGCCACCAGGATAGGCAAGGGGTCTAACTATGGCTACACCTTC
NA,TRBV7-9,TRBD1,TRBJ1-5,CASSLEGASNQPQHF,TGTGCCAGCAGCTTAGAGGGGGCGAGCAATCAGCCCCAGCATTTT
once,TRBV12-3/TRBV12-4,NA,TRBJ2-1,CASRTMEQSYNEQFF,TGTGCCAGCAGGACGATGGAACAATCCTACAATGAGCAGTTCTTC
many,TRBV4-2,NA,TRBJ2-3,CASSQDRTDTQYF,TGTGCCAGCAGCCAAGATAGGACAGATACGCAGTATTTT
NA,TRBV27,NA,TRBJ2-3,CASSLTHSSPPDTQYF,TGTGCCAGCAGTCTAACCCACTCGTCCCCCCCAGATACGCAGTATTTT